Presented here are 2 T cell receptor beta chains from one specimen sequenced in a study of siplizumab effects on memory and regulatory T cells. The data were produced by immunoSEQ multiplex PCR, yet TCRdb's version contains in-frame clones alone and is incomplete. Of 85,000 or so clones detected, 95% appear once; the ten largest clones hold about a fifth. The sequenced sample consisted of CD8+ T cells sorted from blood. Receptors originate from a human donor in good health.

This rearrangement joins TRBV5-8 to TRBJ1-2; 8 bases align to TRBD1. Per the germline V gene, CDR1 is SGHTS and CDR2 is YDEGEE. Losses at the gene ends were 5 bases for V and 3 bases for J; bases not matched to a gene: 18. The CDR3 is 18 residues long. The CDR3: CASRSSAGTGSSDYGYTF. CDR3 coding DNA: TGTGCCAGCAGATCATCCGCCGGGACAGGATCATCGGACTATGGCTACACCTTC.

This chain connects TRBV5-1 to TRBJ2-5, with D possibly matching TRBD2 (6 bases). The V end was cut by 7 bases, the J end by 6 bases, with 19 bases between. This CDR3 is 14 amino acids long. Germline V gene data show CDR1 as SGHRS and CDR2 as YFSETQ. The CDR3 spells CASGWGTSKKTQYF. CDR3 coding DNA: TGCGCCAGCGGCTGGGGGACTTCGAAAAAGACCCAGTACTTC.